Listed here are 17 T cell receptor beta chains from one sample, sequenced in a study of post-analysis software for immune sequencing data. Unique molecular identifiers had been added to the TCR beta cDNA libraries. From the PCR reads, TCRdb called clonotypes with MiXCR, one entry per CDR3 protein. The repertoire holds 400,000 to 500,000 distinct CDR3 sequences, about 39% seen once, with 7.6% in the top ten. No antigen has been identified for these receptors. Overall study findings and caveats: TRBV5-6, TRBV5-1 and TRBV20-1 belonged to a set of about 5 TRBV segments that were more frequent in patients than controls.

Sequencing was done on a sample of blood. The receptors here all came from a girl aged 2 to 9 with multiple sclerosis.

The chain joins TRBV7-3 to TRBJ2-3; no clear D. This CDR3 is 14 amino acids long. V was clipped by 6 bases and J by 0 bases, with 10 bases between them. Germline assignment: CDR1 SGHTA and CDR2 FQGTGA. Here the CDR3 reads CASRRSASTDTQYF. The DNA for the CDR3 is TGTGCCAGCAGAAGGTCGGCTAGCACAGATACGCAGTATTTT.

The chain couples TRBV5-1 to TRBJ2-5, with a weak D call TRBD1 (5 bases). The CDR3 consists of 14 residues. CDR1 and CDR2 (germline): SGHRS, YFSETQ. V was shortened by 2 bases and J by 7 bases, with 15 bases between the two germline ends. CDR3 DNA sequence: TGCGCCAGCAGCTTTTATCAGTTCCAGGGGACCCAGTACTTC. Amino acids: CASSFYQFQGTQYF.

V is TRBV12-3 or TRBV12-4 and J is TRBJ2-5; TRBD1 is a possible D gene (8 bases). The end of the DNA is better explained by TRBJ2-7, so the J call may be wrong. The CDR3 totals 14 residues. In DNA form, the CDR3 reads TGTGCCAGCAGAGCGGGACAGGCTTCCTACGAGCAGTACTTC. Protein: CASRAGQASYEQYF.

The sample holds a few counts of this clonotype. The chain combines TRBV10-3 with TRBJ2-3; 7 nucleotides match TRBD2. CDR3 size: 13 residues. V dropped 8 bases and J dropped 4; count of bases not matched to a gene: 6. CDR1 is ENHRY, CDR2 SYGVKD, per germline. The CDR3 region is CAIDSSGSDTQYF. In DNA form, the CDR3 reads TGTGCCATCGATTCTAGCGGCTCAGATACGCAGTATTTT.

In this sample, this clonotype turned up a few times. V usage is TRBV5-6 and J usage is TRBJ1-5; 11 nucleotides line up with TRBD1. CDR1 and CDR2 from the germline V gene are SGHDT and YYEEEE. The CDR3 spans 13 residues. The junction had 1 base not matched to a gene; V was cut back by 4 bases and J by 7 bases. The CDR3 loop reads CASSRTGGQPQHF. DNA of the CDR3: TGTGCCAGCAGCAGGACAGGGGGCCAGCCCCAGCATTTT.

This chain links TRBV7-9 with TRBJ1-2; D uncertain. Trimming took 4 bases from V and 3 from J, leaving 6 bases between them. The germline CDR1 and CDR2 sequences are SEHNR and FQNEAQ (reference sequence). The CDR3 sequence is 12 residues long. CDR3 sequence reads: CASSSTYYGYTF. CDR3 DNA sequence: TGTGCCAGCAGCTCGACATACTATGGCTACACCTTC.

This chain links TRBV4-1 with TRBJ2-5, with 7 bases aligning to TRBD1. The trim removed 4 bases at V and 4 bases at J, leaving 3 bases unmatched. This CDR3 region has 13 residues. The germline V gene has CDR1 MGHRA and CDR2 YSYEKL. The CDR3 DNA reads TGCGCCAGCAGCCGCTACAGGGGAGAGACCCAGTACTTC. Translating gives CASSRYRGETQYF.

About this clonotype itself: One end of the junction varies from germline; a read error may be responsible. J is TRBJ2-1 and V is TRBV6-5, with D possibly being TRBD1 (5 bases). This CDR3 region has 15 residues. Looked up from germline, CDR1 is MNHEY and CDR2 is SVGAGI. CDR3 nucleotides: TGTGCCAGCAGTGACTCTCCCTGGCAGGGCAATGAGCAGTTCTTC. It yields the protein CASSDSPWQGNEQFF.

This clonotype appeared a few times. This chain connects TRBV12-3 or TRBV12-4 to TRBJ2-1; D remains unclear. The CDR3 is 12 residues long. Between the trimmed V and J ends, which lost 2 bases and 8 bases, there was a span of 7 bases. The CDR3 nucleotides are TGTGCCAGCAGTTTAAGTAGTCATGAGCAGTTCTTC. Amino acids: CASSLSSHEQFF.

The chain has TRBV5-1 and TRBJ2-3; D remains ambiguous. From germline, CDR1 is SGHRS and CDR2 YFSETQ. Trimming cost V 4 bases and J 3 bases, with 15 bases left between them. This CDR3 region has 15 residues. In nucleotides, the CDR3 is TGCGCCAGCAGCCTCGGGCTCGTGTCTACAGATACGCAGTATTTT. It specifies CASSLGLVSTDTQYF.

There are a few counts of this clonotype. The genes are TRBV4-1 and TRBJ2-7; D unclear. This CDR3 contains 14 residues. V gave up 1 base and J gave up 0 bases, with 7 bases separating them. Germline CDR1 and CDR2: MGHRA and YSYEKL. CDR3 nucleotide sequence: TGCGCCAGCAGCCAAGCCCCTGTCTCCTACGAGCAGTACTTC. It yields the protein CASSQAPVSYEQYF.

Only a few counts were recorded for this clonotype. The chain couples TRBV20-1 to TRBJ2-7, with TRBD2 matching over 8 bases. The V segment lost 6 bases and the J segment 0 bases; nucleotides outside the gene matches: 4. Germline V gene sequence: CDR1 DFQATT, CDR2 SNEGSKA (reference sequence). There are 13 residues in the CDR3. CDR3 DNA sequence: TGCAGTGCCCAGCGGGGGCCCTCCTACGAGCAGTACTTC. It translates to CSAQRGPSYEQYF.

Only a few counts were recorded for this clonotype. The chain has TRBV5-1 and TRBJ2-5; 9 bases agree with TRBD2. The J call may be incorrect, as the DNA end agrees better with TRBJ2-7. Per the germline V gene, CDR1 is SGHRS and CDR2 is YFSETQ. The CDR3 is 14 amino acids. The CDR3 DNA is TGCGCCAGCAGCCTAGCAGCGGGAGGTCACGAGCAGTACTTC. Its translation: CASSLAAGGHEQYF.

The chain recombines TRBV9 with TRBJ2-1, with 11 bases lining up with TRBD2. V gave up 2 bases and J gave up 8 bases; unmatched junction bases: 6. The CDR3 is made up of 15 amino acids. Germline V CDR1 and CDR2: SGDLS, YYNGEE. The CDR3 loop reads CASSVGTSGVDEQFF. The CDR3 region has the DNA TGTGCCAGCAGCGTGGGGACTAGCGGTGTGGATGAGCAGTTCTTC.

This clonotype turned up a few times. The CDR3 spells CASSPTGPPETQYF. CDR3 nucleotide sequence: TGCGCCAGCAGCCCAACCGGGCCTCCTGAGACCCAGTACTTC. The chain couples TRBV5-1 to TRBJ2-5, with no clear D. V was shortened by 4 bases and J by 5 bases, with 15 bases between the two germline ends. CDR3 length: 14 residues. Germline CDR1 is SGHRS and CDR2 is YFSETQ. The variable domain in full, with the rest retrieved from reference TRBV5-1 and TRBJ2-5, is KAGVTQTPRYLIKTRGQQVTLSCSPISGHRSVSWYQQTPGQGLQFLFEYFSETQRNKGNFPGRFSGRQFSNSRSEMNVSTLELGDSALYLCASSPTGPPETQYFGPGTRLLVL.

The V and J genes are TRBV18 and TRBJ2-7; D is possibly TRBD1 or TRBD2 (5 bases each). The CDR3 contains 18 residues. V lost 3 bases, J lost 3 bases, and 24 bases lay in between. Per the germline V gene, CDR1 is KGHSH and CDR2 is LQKENI. DNA for the CDR3: TGTGCCAGCTCACCTCGTGGCAGTGGGGGAATAGGCCGCTACGAGCAGTACTTC. Encoded protein: CASSPRGSGGIGRYEQYF.

The chain recombines TRBV28 with TRBJ1-2, with a tentative D call TRBD1 (6 bases). From germline, CDR1 is MDHEN and CDR2 SYDVKM. This CDR3 region has 15 residues. V shed 4 bases and J shed 8 bases, with 20 bases lying between them. CDR3 nucleotides: TGTGCCAGCAGTTCAAGCCCGACCGGGACAAACGGCTACACCTTC. Protein sequence: CASSSSPTGTNGYTF.